These T cell receptor beta chains were read from a single sample in a study of T cell responses to AZD1222 COVID-19 vaccine. Generated by immunoSEQ multiplex PCR, the TCRdb table keeps only in-frame clones and is missing some. The sample records 140,000 to 150,000 clones, 75% to 90% being singletons. Sequenced material: peripheral blood, taken on day 0 of AZD1222 vaccination. These receptors were taken from an adult in good health. Both conserved end residues are part of each CDR3. Fields, in order: clone size, D gene, J gene, V gene, CDR3 DNA, CDR3 protein. D genes are given only for firm matches. Size is omitted from some rows. Given values are once, few, many or a class for expanded clones.

NA	NA	TRBJ2-7	TRBV19	TGTGCCAGTAGTTACAGGGATCCCTACGAGCAGTACTTC	CASSYRDPYEQYF
NA	NA	TRBJ2-7	TRBV10-3	TGTGCCATCAGTGAGTCAGTCCACGAGCAGTACTTC	CAISESVHEQYF
NA	TRBD1	TRBJ1-6	TRBV27	TGTGCCAGCAGTTCCCCGTCGACAGGGCGGTCACCCCTCCACTTT	CASSSPSTGRSPLHF
NA	NA	TRBJ1-4	TRBV5-1	TGCGCCAGCAGCTCATGGGGGGCGCATACAACTAATGAAAAACTGTTTTTT	CASSSWGAHTTNEKLFF
NA	NA	TRBJ1-4	TRBV7-8	TGTGCCAGCAGCTTAACAGCAGGGCTTGGCGAAAAACTGTTTTTT	CASSLTAGLGEKLFF
once	NA	TRBJ2-5	TRBV5-1	TGCGCCAGCAGCACCCGGGGGAGGCAAGAGACCCAGTACTTC	CASSTRGRQETQYF
NA	NA	TRBJ1-2	TRBV6-6	TGTGCCAGCAGTCCGGAATCGAGGGGCTTACGAGGCTACACCTTC	CASSPESRGLRGYTF
NA	NA	TRBJ1-5	TRBV7-2	TGTGCCAGCAGCTTATCCAGCCGAAGCAATCAGCCCCAGCATTTT	CASSLSSRSNQPQHF
NA	NA	TRBJ2-1	TRBV3-1/TRBV3-2	TGTGCCAGCAGCCCGCGCACGGGAGTTGAGCAGTTCTTC	CASSPRTGVEQFF
NA	TRBD2	TRBJ2-2	TRBV28	TGTGCCAGCAGTGTGGCGGGGAGGGCGAACACCGGGGAGCTGTTTTTT	CASSVAGRANTGELFF
NA	TRBD1	TRBJ2-2	TRBV19	TGTGCCAGTAGTAATCCAGGGGGCAACACCGGGGAGCTGTTTTTT	CASSNPGGNTGELFF
NA	TRBD1	TRBJ1-4	TRBV3-1/TRBV3-2	TGTGCCAGCAGCCAAATGGGACAGGGAAAAGGGGAAAAACTGTTTTTT	CASSQMGQGKGEKLFF
NA	NA	TRBJ1-4	TRBV18	TGTGCCAGCTCACCACCGGTTAAAACTAATGAAAAACTGTTTTTT	CASSPPVKTNEKLFF
few	TRBD2	TRBJ2-1	TRBV7-2	TGTGCCAGCAGCCTCGGGACTACCAATAACCAGCAGTTCTTC	CASSLGTTNNQQFF
NA	NA	TRBJ2-7	TRBV7-8	TGTGCCAGCAGCCCCCGGTCCGACTACGAGCAGTACTTC	CASSPRSDYEQYF
NA	NA	TRBJ2-1	TRBV13	TGTGCCAGCAGCTCCAGTCACTACAATGAGCAGTTCTTC	CASSSSHYNEQFF
NA	NA	TRBJ1-3	TRBV10-3	TGTGCCATCAGTGGGACTGTAGACTCTGGAAACACCATATATTTT	CAISGTVDSGNTIYF
NA	NA	TRBJ2-7	TRBV5-1	TGCGCCAGCAGCGTCTCGGGACAAAACTACGAGCAGTACTTC	CASSVSGQNYEQYF
NA	NA	TRBJ1-1	TRBV6-5	TGTGCCAGCAGTTACTCGAGGTCCGGGATCACTGAAGCTTTCTTT	CASSYSRSGITEAFF
NA	NA	TRBJ2-7	TRBV7-7	TGTGCCAGCAGCCTTGGAGAATCCTACGAGCAGTACTTC	CASSLGESYEQYF
NA	NA	TRBJ2-7	TRBV11-2	TGTGCCAGCAGCCCCGGGGGCAAACAATCCTACGAGCAGTACTTC	CASSPGGKQSYEQYF
NA	NA	TRBJ2-7	TRBV2	TGTGCCAGCAGTGTGACAGCCTACGAGCAGTACTTC	CASSVTAYEQYF
NA	TRBD2	TRBJ2-5	TRBV2	TGTGCCAGCAGTGACCCGGGACTAGCGGGGGGATCAGGGGAGACCCAGTACTTC	CASSDPGLAGGSGETQYF
NA	NA	TRBJ1-2	TRBV4-1	TGCGCCAGCAGCCAAGATCTCCGTTATGGCTACACCTTC	CASSQDLRYGYTF
NA	NA	TRBJ1-1	TRBV28	NA	CASSLGVGRGTFF
NA	NA	TRBJ1-2	TRBV6-2/TRBV6-3	TGTGCCAGCGGCCGTCTGGGCTACACCTTC	CASGRLGYTF
NA	TRBD1	TRBJ1-5	TRBV18	TGTGCCAGCTCAAAGGACAGGGGCAATCAGCCCCAGCATTTT	CASSKDRGNQPQHF
NA	TRBD1	TRBJ1-5	TRBV19	TGTGCCAGTAGTGGGGTCAGACAGGGAATCTCGGCTCAGCCCCAGCATTTT	CASSGVRQGISAQPQHF
once	NA	TRBJ1-2	TRBV6-5	TGTGCCAGCAAGGGAGGTAACTATGGCTACACCTTC	CASKGGNYGYTF
NA	TRBD1	TRBJ1-5	TRBV19	TGTGCCAGTGGAGCTACAGGGGCCCTCAATCAGCCCCAGCATTTT	CASGATGALNQPQHF
NA	TRBD1	TRBJ1-4	TRBV18	TGTGCCAGCTCACCCGGGACAGCCGAAAAACTGTTTTTT	CASSPGTAEKLFF
NA	NA	TRBJ1-1	TRBV11-2	TGTGCCAGCAGCTATTCCGGGGGGAACACTGAAGCTTTCTTT	CASSYSGGNTEAFF
NA	NA	TRBJ1-5	TRBV20-1	TGCAGTGCTAGTAATGGGCAGGGCCACGAGCCCCAGCATTTT	CSASNGQGHEPQHF
few	TRBD2	TRBJ2-1	TRBV7-9	TGTGCCAGCAGCGTGACTAGCGGGAGAGTGGGACAGTTCTTC	CASSVTSGRVGQFF
NA	TRBD2	TRBJ2-2	TRBV7-8	TGTGCCAGCAGCTTAGTGGTTAGCGGGAGCGTCGGGGAGCTGTTTTTT	CASSLVVSGSVGELFF
NA	TRBD2	TRBJ2-1	TRBV11-2	TGTGCCAGCAGCTTAGATCTACTAGCGGCAGAGCAGTTCTTC	CASSLDLLAAEQFF
few	TRBD2	TRBJ2-1	TRBV27	TGTGCCAGCAGTAGATACCTAGCGGGAGCCTACAATGAGCAGTTCTTC	CASSRYLAGAYNEQFF
NA	NA	TRBJ2-2	TRBV5-6	TGTGCCAGCAGCTTGGATAGGGGGGCCGGGGAGCTGTTTTTT	CASSLDRGAGELFF
NA	NA	TRBJ1-1	TRBV6-5	TGTGCCAGCAGTTACCCGGGACGAATCAGTGAAGCTTTCTTT	CASSYPGRISEAFF
NA	NA	TRBJ2-1	TRBV28	TGTGCCAGCACTGCCGGCTACAATGAGCAGTTCTTC	CASTAGYNEQFF
NA	NA	TRBJ2-5	TRBV28	TGTGCCAGCAGTTTAGGGGTGGAAGAGACCCAGTACTTC	CASSLGVEETQYF
NA	NA	TRBJ1-1	TRBV6-5	TGTGCCAGCAGTTTCGGGAACACTGAAGCTTTCTTT	CASSFGNTEAFF
NA	NA	TRBJ1-5	TRBV4-1	TGCGCCAGCAGCCAGACTCCTTATAGCAATCAGCCCCAGCATTTT	CASSQTPYSNQPQHF
NA	NA	TRBJ2-7	TRBV13	TGTGCCAGCAGCTTAGGCCTGGGGGAGCAGTACTTC	CASSLGLGEQYF
NA	NA	TRBJ1-3	TRBV6-6	TGTGCCAGCAGTCTGGGGCCTAGCTCTGGAAACACCATATATTTT	CASSLGPSSGNTIYF
NA	NA	TRBJ1-5	TRBV18	TGTGCCAGCTCCCCAGACGGAATTAATCAGCCCCAGCATTTT	CASSPDGINQPQHF
NA	NA	TRBJ1-6	TRBV10-3	TGTGCCATCAACAGGACAGCAAGCTCCTATAATTCACCCCTCCACTTT	CAINRTASSYNSPLHF
NA	TRBD2	TRBJ2-2	TRBV28	TGTGCCAGCACCTCTCGAGGGACTAGTATCGCCGGGGAGCTGTTTTTT	CASTSRGTSIAGELFF
NA	TRBD2	TRBJ2-1	TRBV27	TGTGCCAGCAGTTATACTAGCGGGGGTATCTACAATGAGCAGTTCTTC	CASSYTSGGIYNEQFF
NA	TRBD2	TRBJ2-1	TRBV7-9	TGTGCCAGCAGGGGACTAGCGGGTAGCTCCTACAATGAGCAGTTCTTC	CASRGLAGSSYNEQFF
NA	NA	TRBJ1-5	TRBV28	TGTGCCAGCAGGAGGACCCTGGGGAATCAGCCCCAGCATTTT	CASRRTLGNQPQHF
few	NA	TRBJ2-7	TRBV5-6	TGTGCCAGCAGCCTAACGGGACACGACTACGAGCAGTACTTC	CASSLTGHDYEQYF
NA	NA	TRBJ1-6	TRBV7-9	TGTGCCAGCAGCTCCGAGTTCTCACCCCTCCACTTT	CASSSEFSPLHF
NA	NA	TRBJ1-1	TRBV5-1	TGCGCCTGCAGTTTGGGGGGGCCTGAAGCTTTCTTT	CACSLGGPEAFF
medium-sized	NA	TRBJ2-5	TRBV7-9	TGTGCCAGCAGCTTTTCAGGAGAGACCCAGTACTTC	CASSFSGETQYF
NA	TRBD1	TRBJ1-1	TRBV6-5	TGTGCCAGCAGTTCTACAGGGGGCCTTGAAGCTTTCTTT	CASSSTGGLEAFF
NA	NA	TRBJ1-2	TRBV5-8	TGTGCCAGCAGCTACGGACAGTTCTATGGCTACACCTTC	CASSYGQFYGYTF
few	TRBD1	TRBJ2-1	TRBV15	TGTGCCACCAGGATGACAGGGTGGGTCAATGAGCAGTTCTTC	CATRMTGWVNEQFF
NA	NA	TRBJ1-1	TRBV7-9	TGTGCCAGCAGTCATACCGGGACGGCCTTGAACACTGAAGCTTTCTTT	CASSHTGTALNTEAFF